This entry concerns a single T cell receptor (beta chain). Germline CDR1 and CDR2: MDHEN and SYDVKM. The V gene end was trimmed by 6 bases and the J gene end by 8 bases; junction bases not matched to a gene: 7. This CDR3 contains 13 residues. Repertoires were generated with immunoSEQ multiplex PCR, while TCRdb's copy carries only in-frame clones and drops some. This table has fewer than 250,000 clones, 84% appearing once. The data stem from a study of blood T cell repertoires in COVID-19. The Seattle site enrolled patients during active infection and followed them longitudinally. V gene TRBV28 combines with J gene TRBJ2-1; 7 bases align to TRBD2. The sample comprised peripheral blood. The clonotype was recovered from a woman aged 80 or over with COVID-19, enrolled during active disease. Here the CDR3 reads CASRSAGRDEQFF. The CDR3 DNA is TGTGCCAGCAGGTCCGCGGGGAGGGATGAGCAGTTCTTC.